This TCR beta chain emerged from a study of cytomegalovirus exposure and HLA in healthy donors. In the study overall: Later, an analysis reported that the 130 or so validation repertoires had used the same platform as the roughly 660 first-cohort repertoires.

Germline values: CDR1 SGHRS, CDR2 YFSETQ. This CDR3 contains 15 residues. With V trimmed by 4 bases and J by 2 bases, 5 bases remained unmatched. The data were produced by immunoSEQ multiplex PCR, yet TCRdb's version contains in-frame clones alone and is incomplete. The sample holds around 130,000 clones; more than 75% are singletons and the top ten take about 2.2%. This clone was observed a few times. Antigen specificity is unknown. Distinct nucleotide sequences in the sample also encode this CDR3. Overall study results and limits: Associated with cytomegalovirus, according to the listing, were approximately 160 TCR beta chains. While the bulk of TCR sequences proved rare, some public TCRs turned up in many donors.

The source of this sequence is a woman between 25 and 40 years old in good health and CMV-seronegative. The chain employs TRBV5-1 and TRBJ2-7; 11 nucleotides agree with TRBD2. Specimen: PBMCs. CDR3 loop: CASSPTSGGAYEQYF. As DNA, the CDR3 is TGCGCCAGCAGCCCCACTAGCGGGGGAGCCTACGAGCAGTACTTC.